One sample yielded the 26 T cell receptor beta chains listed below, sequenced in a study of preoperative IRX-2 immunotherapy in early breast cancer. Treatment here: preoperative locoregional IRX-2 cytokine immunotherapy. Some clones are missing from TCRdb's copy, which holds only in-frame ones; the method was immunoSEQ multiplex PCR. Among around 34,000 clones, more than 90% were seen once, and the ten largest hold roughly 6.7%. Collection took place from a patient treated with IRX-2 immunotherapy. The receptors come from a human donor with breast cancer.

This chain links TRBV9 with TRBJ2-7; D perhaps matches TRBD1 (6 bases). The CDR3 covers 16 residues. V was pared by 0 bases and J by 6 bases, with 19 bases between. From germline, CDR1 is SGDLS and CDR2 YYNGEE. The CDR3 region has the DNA TGTGCCAGCAGCGTAGGGGTTACAGGGTTGTTCTCCGAGCAGTACTTC. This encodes CASSVGVTGLFSEQYF.

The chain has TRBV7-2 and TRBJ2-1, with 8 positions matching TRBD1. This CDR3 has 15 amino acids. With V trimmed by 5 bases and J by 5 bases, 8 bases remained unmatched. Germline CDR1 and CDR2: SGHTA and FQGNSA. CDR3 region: CASSPRGTGNNEQFF. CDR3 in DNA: TGTGCCAGCAGCCCCCGGGGGACAGGCAACAATGAGCAGTTCTTC.

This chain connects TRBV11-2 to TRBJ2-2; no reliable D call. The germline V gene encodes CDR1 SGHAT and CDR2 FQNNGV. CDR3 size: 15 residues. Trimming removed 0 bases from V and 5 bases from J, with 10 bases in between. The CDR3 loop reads CASSLEGLKTGELFF. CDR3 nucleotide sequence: TGTGCCAGCAGCTTAGAAGGCTTGAAAACCGGGGAGCTGTTTTTT. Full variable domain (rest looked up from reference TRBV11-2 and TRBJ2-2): EAGVAQSPRYKIIEKRQSVAFWCNPISGHATLYWYQQILGQGPKLLIQFQNNGVVDDSQLPKDRFSAERLKGVDSTLKIQPAKLEDSAVYLCASSLEGLKTGELFFGEGSRLTVL.

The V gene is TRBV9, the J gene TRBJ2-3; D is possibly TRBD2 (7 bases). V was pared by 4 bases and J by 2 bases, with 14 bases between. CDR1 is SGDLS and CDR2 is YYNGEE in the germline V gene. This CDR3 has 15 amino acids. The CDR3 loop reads CASSRGGDPTDTQYF. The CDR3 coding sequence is TGTGCCAGCAGCAGGGGGGGGGACCCCACAGATACGCAGTATTTT.

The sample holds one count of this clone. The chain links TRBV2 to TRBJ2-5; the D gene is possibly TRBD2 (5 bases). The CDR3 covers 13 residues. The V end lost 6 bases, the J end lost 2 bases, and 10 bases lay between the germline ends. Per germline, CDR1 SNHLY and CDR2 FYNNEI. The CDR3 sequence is CASRLDFQETQYF. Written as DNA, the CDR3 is TGTGCCAGCAGGTTGGACTTTCAAGAGACCCAGTACTTC.

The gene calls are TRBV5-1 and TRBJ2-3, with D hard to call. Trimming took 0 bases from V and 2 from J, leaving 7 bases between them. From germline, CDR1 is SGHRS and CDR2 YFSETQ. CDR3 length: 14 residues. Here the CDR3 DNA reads TGCGCCAGCAGCTTGGGGCCAACCACAGATACGCAGTATTTT. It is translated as CASSLGPTTDTQYF. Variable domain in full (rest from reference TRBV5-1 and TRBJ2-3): KAGVTQTPRYLIKTRGQQVTLSCSPISGHRSVSWYQQTPGQGLQFLFEYFSETQRNKGNFPGRFSGRQFSNSRSEMNVSTLELGDSALYLCASSLGPTTDTQYFGPGTRLTVL.

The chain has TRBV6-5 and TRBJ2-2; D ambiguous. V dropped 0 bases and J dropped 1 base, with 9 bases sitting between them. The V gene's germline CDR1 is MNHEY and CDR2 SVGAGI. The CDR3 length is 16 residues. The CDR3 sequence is CASSYSLVENTGELFF. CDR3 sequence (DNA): TGTGCCAGCAGTTACTCGCTCGTCGAGAACACCGGGGAGCTGTTTTTT.

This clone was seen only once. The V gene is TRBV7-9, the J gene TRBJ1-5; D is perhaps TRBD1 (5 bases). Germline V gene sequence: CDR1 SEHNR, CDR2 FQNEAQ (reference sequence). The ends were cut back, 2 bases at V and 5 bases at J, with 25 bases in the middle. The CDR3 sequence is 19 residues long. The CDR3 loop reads CASSLSVGLRTGRDQPQHF. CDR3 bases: TGTGCCAGCAGCTTAAGTGTGGGGCTCCGGACGGGGAGAGATCAGCCCCAGCATTTT.

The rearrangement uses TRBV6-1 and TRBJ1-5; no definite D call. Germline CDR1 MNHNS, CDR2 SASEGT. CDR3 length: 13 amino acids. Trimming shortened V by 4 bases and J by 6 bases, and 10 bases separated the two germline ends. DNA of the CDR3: TGTGCCAGCAGTGGGACGGTTCGTCAGCCCCAGCATTTT. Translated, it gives CASSGTVRQPQHF.

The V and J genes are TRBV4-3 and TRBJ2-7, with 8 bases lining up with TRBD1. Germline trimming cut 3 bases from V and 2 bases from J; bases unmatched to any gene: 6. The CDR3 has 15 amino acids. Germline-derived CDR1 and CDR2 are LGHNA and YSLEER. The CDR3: CASSHAQGGTYEQYF. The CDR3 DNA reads TGCGCCAGCAGCCACGCACAGGGGGGCACCTACGAGCAGTACTTC.

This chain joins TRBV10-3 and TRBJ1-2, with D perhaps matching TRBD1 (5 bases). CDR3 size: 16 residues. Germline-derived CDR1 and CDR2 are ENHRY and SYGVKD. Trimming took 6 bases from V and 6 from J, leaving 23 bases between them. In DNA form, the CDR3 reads TGTGCCATCAGCTGGGGGGGGGACCGAGGGGTGGATGGCTACACCTTC. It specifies CAISWGGDRGVDGYTF.

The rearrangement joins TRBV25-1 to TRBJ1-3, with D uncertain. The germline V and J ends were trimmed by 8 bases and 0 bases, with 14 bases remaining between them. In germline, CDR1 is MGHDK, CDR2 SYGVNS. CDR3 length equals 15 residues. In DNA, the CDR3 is TGTGCCAGCTCGGTTGGCGGGAGCTCTGGAAACACCATATATTTT. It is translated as CASSVGGSSGNTIYF.

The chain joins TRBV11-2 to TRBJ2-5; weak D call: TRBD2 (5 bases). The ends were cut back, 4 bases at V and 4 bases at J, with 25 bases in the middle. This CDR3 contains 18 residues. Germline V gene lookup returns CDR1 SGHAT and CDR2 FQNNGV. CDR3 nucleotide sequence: TGTGCCAGCAGCTCAGCGAGGTGGACGAGGGTACCGGGAGAGACCCAGTACTTC. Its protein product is CASSSARWTRVPGETQYF.

CDR3 protein: CASSYLQGRMEAFF. CDR3 DNA: TGTGCCAGCAGTTACTTGCAGGGGCGCATGGAAGCTTTCTTT. The gene calls are TRBV6-5 and TRBJ1-1; maybe TRBD1 (6 bases). Germline loops: CDR1 MNHEY, CDR2 SVGAGI. V was clipped by 1 base and J by 8 bases, with 14 bases between them. This CDR3 has 14 residues.

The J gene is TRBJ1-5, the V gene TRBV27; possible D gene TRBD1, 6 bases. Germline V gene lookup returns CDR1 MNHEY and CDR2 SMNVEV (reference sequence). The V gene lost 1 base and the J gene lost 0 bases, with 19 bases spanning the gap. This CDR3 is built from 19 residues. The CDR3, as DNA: TGTGCCAGCAGTTTATACCCTCCGACAGGTCACTATAGCAATCAGCCCCAGCATTTT. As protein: CASSLYPPTGHYSNQPQHF.

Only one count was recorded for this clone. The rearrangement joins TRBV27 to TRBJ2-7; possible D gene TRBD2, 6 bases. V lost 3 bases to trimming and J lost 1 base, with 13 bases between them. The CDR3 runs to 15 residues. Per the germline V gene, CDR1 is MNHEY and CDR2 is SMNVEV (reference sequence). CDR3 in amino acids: CASSFRPAGSYEQYF. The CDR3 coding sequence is TGTGCCAGCAGTTTTCGGCCCGCGGGATCCTACGAGCAGTACTTC.

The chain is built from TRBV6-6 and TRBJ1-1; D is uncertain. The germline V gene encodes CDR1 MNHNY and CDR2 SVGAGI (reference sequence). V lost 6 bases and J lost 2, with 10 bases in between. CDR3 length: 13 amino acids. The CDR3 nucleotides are TGTGCCAGCAGGCCATCGGGAAACACTGAAGCTTTCTTT. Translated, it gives CASRPSGNTEAFF.

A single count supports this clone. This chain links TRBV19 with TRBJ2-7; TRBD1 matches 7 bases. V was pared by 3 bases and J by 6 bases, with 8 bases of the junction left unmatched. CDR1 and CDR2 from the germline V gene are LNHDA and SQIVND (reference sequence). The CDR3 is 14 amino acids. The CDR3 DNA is TGTGCCAGTAGTATTCAGGGGGAGCTCTCCGAGCAGTACTTC. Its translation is CASSIQGELSEQYF.

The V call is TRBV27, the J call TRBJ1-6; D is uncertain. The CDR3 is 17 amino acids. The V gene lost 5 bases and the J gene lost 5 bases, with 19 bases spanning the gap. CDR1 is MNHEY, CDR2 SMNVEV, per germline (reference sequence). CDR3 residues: CASSRGGPPWNNSPLHF. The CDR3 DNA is TGTGCCAGCAGTCGAGGTGGACCGCCATGGAATAATTCACCCCTCCACTTT.

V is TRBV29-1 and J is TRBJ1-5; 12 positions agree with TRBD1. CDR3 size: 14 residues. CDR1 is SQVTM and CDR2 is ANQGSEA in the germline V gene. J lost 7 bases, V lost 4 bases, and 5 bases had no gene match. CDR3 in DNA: TGCAGCGTTGCGGAAGGGACAGGGGGCCAGCCCCAGCATTTT. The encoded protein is CSVAEGTGGQPQHF.

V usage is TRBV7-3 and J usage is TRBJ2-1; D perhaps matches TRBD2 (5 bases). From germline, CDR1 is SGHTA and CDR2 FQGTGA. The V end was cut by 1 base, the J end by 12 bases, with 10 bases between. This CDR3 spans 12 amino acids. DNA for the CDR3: TGTGCCAGCAGCTTAATAGGACTGCCGCAGTTCTTC. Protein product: CASSLIGLPQFF.

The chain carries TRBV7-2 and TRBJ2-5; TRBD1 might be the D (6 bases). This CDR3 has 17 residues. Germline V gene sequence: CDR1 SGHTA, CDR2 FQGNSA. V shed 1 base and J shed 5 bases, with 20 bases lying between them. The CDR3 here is CASSLGRDTSGLETQYF. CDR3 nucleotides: TGTGCCAGCAGCTTAGGCCGGGACACCTCGGGCCTGGAGACCCAGTACTTC.

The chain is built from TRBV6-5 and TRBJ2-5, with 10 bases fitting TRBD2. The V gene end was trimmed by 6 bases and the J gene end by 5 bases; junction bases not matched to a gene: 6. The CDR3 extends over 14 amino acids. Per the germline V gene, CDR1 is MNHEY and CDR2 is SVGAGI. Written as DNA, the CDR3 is TGTGCCAGCAGAAGCGGGGGGGCCGGGGAGACCCAGTACTTC. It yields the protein CASRSGGAGETQYF.

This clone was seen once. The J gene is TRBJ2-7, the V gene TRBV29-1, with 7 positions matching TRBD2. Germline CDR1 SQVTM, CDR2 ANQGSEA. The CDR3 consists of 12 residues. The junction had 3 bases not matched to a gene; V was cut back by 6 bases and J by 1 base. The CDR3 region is CSVGGSSYEQYF. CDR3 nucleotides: TGCAGCGTGGGGGGGTCATCCTACGAGCAGTACTTC.

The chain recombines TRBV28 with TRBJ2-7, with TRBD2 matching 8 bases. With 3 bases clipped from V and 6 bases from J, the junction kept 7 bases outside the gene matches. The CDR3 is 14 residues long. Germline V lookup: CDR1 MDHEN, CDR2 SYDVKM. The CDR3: CASSFVSGNREQYF. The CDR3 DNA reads TGTGCCAGCAGTTTTGTTAGCGGGAATCGCGAGCAGTACTTC. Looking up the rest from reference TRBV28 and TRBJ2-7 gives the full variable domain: DVKVTQSSRYLVKRTGEKVFLECVQDMDHENMFWYRQDPGLGLRLIYFSYDVKMKEKGDIPEGYSVSREKKERFSLILESASTNQTSMYLCASSFVSGNREQYFGPGTRLTVT.

The chain's CDR3 is CASSLQGSDTQYF. The CDR3 DNA reads TGTGCCAGCAGCTTACAGGGGTCAGATACGCAGTATTTT. This chain uses TRBV7-2 with TRBJ2-3; weak D call: TRBD1 (6 bases). Trimming pared 2 bases from V and 4 bases from J, leaving 7 bases between. This CDR3 is 13 amino acids long. CDR1 and CDR2 from the germline V gene are SGHTA and FQGNSA.